Each of the 16 T cell receptor beta chains below was sequenced from the same sample in a study of control samples from healthy donors and cancer patients. This table comes from immunoSEQ multiplex PCR, and its TCRdb copy is limited to in-frame clones, with some not included. Of approximately 150,000 clones in the sample, 93% were seen once. Sequencing was carried out using blood. The receptor set was obtained from a man aged 18 to 30 in good health.

In this sample, this clone turned up a few times. This chain links TRBV5-1 with TRBJ1-1; the match to TRBD1 covers 9 bases. Trimming took 4 bases from V and 5 from J; bases not matched to a gene: 18. The germline gives CDR1 SGHRS, CDR2 YFSETQ. The CDR3 has 18 amino acids. The CDR3 loop is CASSAPLQGALGWTEAFF. The CDR3 DNA follows: TGCGCCAGCAGCGCACCTTTACAGGGGGCCCTAGGATGGACTGAAGCTTTCTTT.

The rearrangement links TRBV5-1 to TRBJ2-1; 10 nucleotides align to TRBD2. With 1 base clipped from V and 4 bases from J, the junction kept 2 bases outside the gene matches. This CDR3 contains 15 residues. Germline assignment: CDR1 SGHRS and CDR2 YFSETQ. CDR3 sequence: CASSLKLAGYNEQFF. CDR3 sequence (DNA): TGCGCCAGCAGCTTGAAACTAGCGGGGTACAATGAGCAGTTCTTC.

The J gene is TRBJ1-2, the V gene TRBV5-4, with D perhaps TRBD1 (5 bases). V lost 2 bases, J lost 8 bases, and 10 bases lay in between. In germline, CDR1 is SGHNT, CDR2 YYREEE (reference sequence). This CDR3 is built from 12 residues. The CDR3 DNA follows: TGTGCCAGCAGCTTCGGGGCGGGCGGCTACACCTTC. Protein sequence: CASSFGAGGYTF.

This chain connects TRBV6-5 to TRBJ1-1; no definite D call. This CDR3 spans 14 amino acids. Trimming removed 0 bases from V and 5 bases from J, with 10 bases in between. CDR1 and CDR2 from the germline V gene are MNHEY and SVGAGI. The CDR3 DNA reads TGTGCCAGCAGTTACTCGAGTCGATGGACTGAAGCTTTCTTT. As protein: CASSYSSRWTEAFF.

This clone was counted a few times. The chain links TRBV6-5 to TRBJ2-7, with 8 bases fitting TRBD1. The CDR3 runs 15 residues. The germline V gene has CDR1 MNHEY and CDR2 SVGAGI. Germline trimming cut 4 bases from V and 0 bases from J; bases unmatched to any gene: 5. In DNA form, the CDR3 reads TGTGCCAGCAGTTCGGGACAGGACTACTCCTACGAGCAGTACTTC. This encodes CASSSGQDYSYEQYF.

The chain has TRBV15 and TRBJ2-7; 7 nucleotides agree with TRBD1. V was clipped by 4 bases and J by 3 bases; unmatched bases: 12. The CDR3 runs 16 residues. Per germline, CDR1 LNHNV and CDR2 YYDKDF (reference sequence). In nucleotides, the CDR3 is TGTGCCACCAGCACAGGGGGATCGTCGGGATTCTACGAGCAGTACTTC. Translated: CATSTGGSSGFYEQYF.

The chain has TRBV11-3 and TRBJ2-7; the match to TRBD2 covers 11 bases. V was clipped by 1 base and J by 13 bases; unmatched bases: 6. The CDR3 loop spans 13 amino acids. Germline V lookup: CDR1 SGHNT, CDR2 YENEEA. The CDR3 reads CASSLGTSGLPYF. In nucleotides, the CDR3 is TGTGCCAGCAGCTTAGGGACTAGCGGGTTACCCTACTTC.

About this clone: The sample holds other DNA sequences that translate to the same CDR3. As DNA, the CDR3 is TGTGCCAGCAGCTTAAGGGGCAACACTGAAGCTTTCTTT. This gives the protein CASSLRGNTEAFF. The J gene is TRBJ1-1, the V gene TRBV11-3; a weak D match, TRBD1 (5 bases). The CDR3 is 13 amino acids. CDR1 is SGHNT and CDR2 is YENEEA in the germline V gene. Trimming pared 2 bases from V and 2 bases from J, leaving 6 bases between.

This sequence joins TRBV13 and TRBJ1-1; a weak D match, TRBD1 (5 bases). Germline CDR1 and CDR2: PRHDT and FYEKMQ (reference sequence). V lost 5 bases and J lost 2, with 15 bases in between. CDR3 size: 15 residues. CDR3 loop: CASSLVGGTNTEAFF. The CDR3 nucleotides read TGTGCCAGCAGCCTCGTCGGGGGGACCAACACTGAAGCTTTCTTT.

This chain joins TRBV5-4 and TRBJ2-1, with 7 nucleotides matching TRBD2. Unmatched junction bases numbered 3, after V lost 0 bases and J lost 6 bases. The CDR3 has 14 residues. CDR1 SGHNT and CDR2 YYREEE come from the germline V gene (reference sequence). In DNA form, the CDR3 reads TGTGCCAGCAGCTTGGCCGGGGGGAGCAATGAGCAGTTCTTC. Its protein is CASSLAGGSNEQFF.

The V call is TRBV27, the J call TRBJ1-3; 7 bases match TRBD1. The CDR3 is made up of 16 amino acids. Trimming cost V 6 bases and J 2 bases; bases outside gene matches: 10. CDR1 and CDR2 (germline): MNHEY, SMNVEV (reference sequence). Here the CDR3 reads CASSRDSRGAGNTIYF. The CDR3 bases are TGTGCCAGCAGCAGGGACAGTCGAGGAGCTGGAAACACCATATATTTT.

The chain couples TRBV7-8 to TRBJ1-2; unclear D gene. V was clipped by 3 bases and J by 2 bases, with 13 bases between them. Germline values: CDR1 SGHVS, CDR2 FQNEAQ. This CDR3 comprises 15 residues. In DNA, the CDR3 is TGTGCCAGCAGCTTTGCCTTACTCGGGAACTATGGCTACACCTTC. Translation gives CASSFALLGNYGYTF.

V and J are TRBV7-8 and TRBJ1-3; D uncertain. CDR3 length: 16 residues. Germline lookup yields CDR1 SGHVS and CDR2 FQNEAQ. V lost 0 bases and J lost 0, with 9 bases in between. The CDR3 coding sequence is TGTGCCAGCAGCTTAGCTGGGCGGTACTCTGGAAACACCATATATTTT. Encoded protein: CASSLAGRYSGNTIYF.

This clone appeared once. This chain links TRBV5-1 with TRBJ2-5, with D maybe TRBD2 (5 bases). Per the germline V gene, CDR1 is SGHRS and CDR2 is YFSETQ. This CDR3 region has 16 residues. V lost 0 bases and J 2 bases, leaving 14 bases between the germline ends. The DNA for the CDR3 is TGCGCCAGCAGCTTGGATGAGGGAAAATTTCAAGAGACCCAGTACTTC. The encoded protein is CASSLDEGKFQETQYF.

This rearrangement joins TRBV12-5 to TRBJ1-1; a possible D gene is TRBD1 (5 bases). V was trimmed by 4 bases and J by 7 bases, leaving 13 bases between them. CDR1 and CDR2 (germline): LGHNT, FRNRAP. CDR3 length equals 13 residues. CDR3 sequence: CASGYGRGGEAFF. DNA of the CDR3: TGTGCTAGTGGTTACGGACGGGGCGGTGAAGCTTTCTTT. The full variable domain, its missing parts supplied by reference TRBV12-5 and TRBJ1-1, is DARVTQTPRHKVTEMGQEVTMRCQPILGHNTVFWYRQTMMQGLELLAYFRNRAPLDDSGMPKDRFSAEMPDATLATLKIQPSEPRDSAVYFCASGYGRGGEAFFGQGTRLTVV.

V is TRBV4-2 and J is TRBJ2-5; D ambiguous. The CDR3 covers 12 residues. The germline V gene has CDR1 LGHNA and CDR2 YNFKEQ. V shed 4 bases and J shed 2 bases, with 5 bases lying between them. CDR3 amino acids: CASSRGQETQYF. CDR3 nucleotide sequence: TGTGCCAGCAGCCGAGGACAAGAGACCCAGTACTTC.